This T cell receptor (beta chain) comes out of a study of shared clonotypes between healthy human individuals. Assay: immunoSEQ multiplex PCR; the TCRdb copy retains only in-frame clones and omits some. The sample shows about 480,000 clones, nearly 80% of them seen only once. The donors, all of them Caucasian adults, lived in Nashville, Tennessee. Germline V gene data show CDR1 as SGHRS and CDR2 as YFSETQ. Losses at the gene ends were 4 bases for V and 4 bases for J; bases not matched to a gene: 6. This CDR3 is 14 amino acids long. The receptor comes from a woman aged 40-49 years in good health. Some clones in this sample may be carry-over from other donors' samples. Sequencing was done on a sample of PBMCs. The chain has TRBV5-1 and TRBJ2-3; TRBD1 aligns across 7 bases. CDR3 sequence: CASSTGEFADTQYF. The CDR3, as DNA: TGCGCCAGCAGCACAGGGGAGTTTGCAGATACGCAGTATTTT. The complete variable domain, with remaining parts taken from reference TRBV5-1 and TRBJ2-3, reads KAGVTQTPRYLIKTRGQQVTLSCSPISGHRSVSWYQQTPGQGLQFLFEYFSETQRNKGNFPGRFSGRQFSNSRSEMNVSTLELGDSALYLCASSTGEFADTQYFGPGTRLTVL.